These 21 T cell receptor beta chains were sequenced from one sample in a study of Tregs in tolerant kidney transplant recipients. Method: immunoSEQ multiplex PCR; TCRdb's copy keeps in-frame clones and lacks some. The data hold some 110,000 clones, with around 91% observed a single time. Sequenced input: CD4+ T cells from blood. The receptors originated from a human donor in good health.

This rearrangement joins TRBV4-1 to TRBJ2-6; TRBD1 is a possible D gene (6 bases). CDR1 and CDR2 from the germline V gene are MGHRA and YSYEKL. V dropped 8 bases and J dropped 2 bases, with 19 bases sitting between them. The CDR3 is 17 residues long. The CDR3 DNA follows: TGCGCCAGCCTCCCAGCCAGGGGAACTACTGGGGCCAACGTCCTGACTTTC. Translated, it gives CASLPARGTTGANVLTF.

This clone was counted between two and nine times. At one of its ends the junction is not consistent with the germline gene, which may arise from a read error. The chain is built from TRBV7-7 and TRBJ1-5, with no clear D. The germline V gene has CDR1 SSHAT and CDR2 FNYEAQ (reference sequence). The CDR3 runs 13 residues. The CDR3 region is CASSLAVNQPQHF. The CDR3 coding sequence is TGTGCTAGCAGCCTCGCGGTGAATCAGCCCCAGCATTTT.

The genes are TRBV5-1 and TRBJ1-1; D call uncertain. CDR3 length equals 17 residues. V was clipped by 5 bases and J by 0 bases, with 20 bases between them. Germline V gives CDR1 SGHRS, CDR2 YFSETQ. CDR3 in amino acids: CASSLPGGSSMNTEAFF. In DNA form, the CDR3 reads TGCGCCAGCAGTCTTCCGGGAGGTAGTAGTATGAACACTGAAGCTTTCTTT.

The chain uses TRBV23-1 and TRBJ2-6, with a possible D match to TRBD1 (6 bases). TRBV23-1 is an open reading frame, and its role is uncertain. Between the trimmed V and J ends, which lost 2 bases and 0 bases, there was a span of 17 bases. The CDR3 sequence is 19 residues long. This CDR3 is CASSQLLQGGFSGANVLTF. The CDR3 DNA sequence: TGCGCCAGCAGTCAACTTTTGCAAGGGGGATTCTCTGGGGCCAACGTCCTGACTTTC.

The gene calls are TRBV4-1 and TRBJ2-1; D remains unclear. The CDR3 runs to 16 residues. Germline CDR1 and CDR2: MGHRA and YSYEKL. V was shortened by 3 bases and J by 0 bases, with 12 bases between the two germline ends. The CDR3 region has the DNA TGCGCCAGCAGCCACCCTGCTAGGAGCTCCTACAATGAGCAGTTCTTC. It translates to CASSHPARSSYNEQFF.

This clone showed up just once. The chain employs TRBV2 and TRBJ1-2, with 8 bases matching TRBD1. The V gene's germline CDR1 is SNHLY and CDR2 FYNNEI. This CDR3 spans 15 amino acids. V shed 3 bases, J shed 3 bases, and the junction held 6 bases outside the gene matches. CDR3 DNA sequence: TGTGCCAGCAGTGATGCTCAGACAGGGGACTATGGCTACACCTTC. Translation gives CASSDAQTGDYGYTF. The full variable domain, with the rest looked up from reference TRBV2 and TRBJ1-2, is EPEVTQTPSHQVTQMGQEVILRCVPISNHLYFYWYRQILGQKVEFLVSFYNNEISEKSEIFDDQFSVERPDGSNFTLKIRSTKLEDSAMYFCASSDAQTGDYGYTFGSGTRLTVV.

The rearrangement uses TRBV2 and TRBJ1-2; D not resolved. V was trimmed by 4 bases and J by 0 bases, leaving 9 bases between them. CDR1 SNHLY and CDR2 FYNNEI come from the germline V gene. This CDR3 is 14 amino acids long. This CDR3 reads CASSARVANYGYTF. CDR3 DNA sequence: TGTGCCAGCAGTGCGAGGGTAGCTAACTATGGCTACACCTTC.

The chain is built from TRBV11-3 and TRBJ2-7; 12 positions agree with TRBD2. The V gene's germline CDR1 is SGHNT and CDR2 YENEEA. V gave up 5 bases and J gave up 5 bases; unmatched junction bases: 4. CDR3 length: 14 amino acids. CDR3 region: CASSPSGRADEQYF. For the CDR3, the DNA is TGTGCCAGCAGCCCTAGCGGGAGGGCCGACGAGCAGTACTTC.

The rearrangement links TRBV14 to TRBJ2-7, with TRBD1 as a possible D gene (5 bases). Trimming took 5 bases from V and 1 from J, leaving 15 bases between them. This CDR3 has 15 residues. The germline CDR1 and CDR2 sequences are SGHDN and FVKESK. The CDR3 DNA sequence: TGTGCCAGCAGCAAAATGCAGGGTATTTCCTACGAGCAGTACTTC. Protein: CASSKMQGISYEQYF.

V and J are TRBV7-2 and TRBJ2-5, with D possibly TRBD1 on 5 matching bases. Deletions cut 0 bases from V and 4 bases from J, with 9 bases between. The germline V gene has CDR1 SGHTA and CDR2 FQGNSA. This CDR3 region has 14 residues. The CDR3 protein is CASSLAGRGETQYF. The CDR3 DNA follows: TGTGCCAGCAGCTTAGCGGGAAGGGGAGAGACCCAGTACTTC.

V and J are TRBV4-1 and TRBJ2-2; 7 bases align to TRBD2. CDR3 length: 21 amino acids. CDR1 is MGHRA and CDR2 is YSYEKL in the germline V gene. J lost 0 bases, V lost 5 bases, and 21 bases had no gene match. The CDR3 sequence is CASSTHPRIPLAAANTGELFF. CDR3 in DNA: TGCGCCAGCAGCACACACCCACGGATACCTCTAGCGGCGGCGAACACCGGGGAGCTGTTTTTT.

In its sample, this clone was seen once. The chain carries TRBV1 and TRBJ1-1. TRBV1 is shown as a pseudogene. This CDR3 spans 10 amino acids. The CDR3 DNA is TGCACCAGTAGTGTAACTGAAGCTTTCTTT. It encodes CTSSVTEAFF.

The V and J genes are TRBV7-8 and TRBJ2-5; 9 positions match TRBD1. Losses at the gene ends were 5 bases for V and 4 bases for J; bases not matched to a gene: 14. Per the germline V gene, CDR1 is SGHVS and CDR2 is FQNEAQ. The CDR3 sequence is 17 residues long. CDR3 bases: TGTGCCAGCAGCCGAATGGGGACAGGGAGATTGGGAGAGACCCAGTACTTC. As protein: CASSRMGTGRLGETQYF.

The chain recombines TRBV5-1 with TRBJ2-3; D ambiguous. Germline CDR1 SGHRS, CDR2 YFSETQ. Trimming took off 4 bases at V and 0 bases at J, with 9 bases between the two ends. This CDR3 is built from 14 residues. The CDR3 spells CASSDSSSTDTQYF. The DNA of the CDR3 is TGCGCCAGCAGCGATAGCAGTAGCACAGATACGCAGTATTTT.

The CDR3 sequence is CASSLAVVSSYNEQFF. The CDR3 bases are TGCGCCAGCAGCTTGGCCGTAGTTAGCTCCTACAATGAGCAGTTCTTC. This rearrangement joins TRBV5-1 to TRBJ2-1; D is uncertain. Germline CDR1 and CDR2: SGHRS and YFSETQ. This CDR3 has 16 amino acids. V lost 0 bases, J lost 0 bases, and 10 bases lay in between.

J is TRBJ2-5 and V is TRBV25-1, with D unresolved. CDR3 length equals 11 residues. The germline CDR1 and CDR2 sequences are MGHDK and SYGVNS. V gave up 5 bases and J gave up 10 bases, with 11 bases separating them. CDR3 amino acids: CASSSGKGQYF. The CDR3 nucleotides are TGTGCCAGCAGTTCCGGAAAAGGCCAGTACTTC.

The chain links TRBV30 to TRBJ1-4; D gene uncertain. Germline CDR1 GTSNPN, CDR2 SVGIG (reference sequence). The CDR3 contains 12 residues. CDR3 protein: CAQESGDEKLFF. CDR3 nucleotides: TGTGCTCAGGAGTCCGGGGATGAAAAACTGTTTTTT.

This chain links TRBV4-2 with TRBJ2-7, with a tentative D call TRBD2 (6 bases). Trimming removed 0 bases from V and 0 bases from J, with 21 bases in between. The germline gives CDR1 LGHNA, CDR2 YNFKEQ. The CDR3 spans 19 residues. Written as DNA, the CDR3 is TGTGCCAGCAGCCAAGATAGTGGGGTCGGGCGGGGCCTCTCCTACGAGCAGTACTTC. Translated: CASSQDSGVGRGLSYEQYF.

The CDR3 DNA reads as TGTGCCAGCAGCTTACTAGGCCTCCCCCCCTACGAGCAGTACTTC. Its protein product is CASSLLGLPPYEQYF. The chain links TRBV5-6 to TRBJ2-7; maybe TRBD2 (5 bases). CDR3 size: 15 residues. CDR1 is SGHDT, CDR2 YYEEEE, per germline. V was pared by 2 bases and J by 2 bases, with 14 bases between.

The V call is TRBV9, the J call TRBJ1-2; the D is unclear. Per germline, CDR1 SGDLS and CDR2 YYNGEE. Trimming took 4 bases from V and 4 from J, leaving 11 bases between them. The CDR3 has 13 residues. The CDR3 DNA follows: TGTGCCAGCAGCTCTAGAGGTGTCTATGGCTACACCTTC. It codes for CASSSRGVYGYTF.

V is TRBV5-5 and J is TRBJ1-1; no clear D. The V gene's germline CDR1 is SGHKS and CDR2 YYEKEE (reference sequence). The CDR3 has 14 amino acids. V was clipped by 4 bases and J by 1 base, with 11 bases between them. CDR3 amino acids: CASSPGWRNTEAFF. In DNA, the CDR3 is TGTGCCAGCAGCCCAGGTTGGAGGAACACTGAAGCTTTCTTT. The complete variable domain, with remaining parts taken from reference TRBV5-5 and TRBJ1-1, reads DAGVTQSPTHLIKTRGQQVTLRCSPISGHKSVSWYQQVLGQGPQFIFQYYEKEERGRGNFPDRFSARQFPNYSSELNVNALLLGDSALYLCASSPGWRNTEAFFGQGTRLTVV.